These T cell receptor beta chains were read from a single sample in a study of blood T cell repertoires in COVID-19. TCRdb's copy holds only in-frame clones and misses some; the assay was immunoSEQ multiplex PCR. The sample has approximately 90,000 clones, around four fifths seen once. Sequencing input: peripheral blood. The source of these receptors is a man aged 45-60 years with acute or convalescent COVID-19. Both conserved end residues are part of each CDR3. Fields, in order: D gene, clone size, J gene, V gene, CDR3 protein, CDR3 DNA. A D gene is named only where the DNA matches it firmly. Only some rows state a clone size, as once, few, many or a class for expanded clones.

d_call: TRBD2
clone_size: NA
j_call: TRBJ2-7
v_call: TRBV3-1/TRBV3-2
cdr3_aa: CASSQGLAGVREQYF
cdr3_nt: TGTGCCAGCAGCCAAGGACTAGCGGGAGTTCGTGAGCAGTACTTC

d_call: TRBD2
clone_size: NA
j_call: TRBJ2-7
v_call: TRBV7-2
cdr3_aa: CASSLRLAGGQGEQYF
cdr3_nt: TGTGCCAGCAGCTTACGGCTAGCGGGGGGGCAGGGCGAGCAGTACTTC

d_call: NA
clone_size: NA
j_call: TRBJ2-7
v_call: TRBV6-5
cdr3_aa: CASTRGVDEQYF
cdr3_nt: TGTGCCAGCACCAGGGGGGTGGACGAGCAGTACTTC

d_call: TRBD2
clone_size: NA
j_call: TRBJ2-5
v_call: TRBV6-5
cdr3_aa: CASSPTTSGLETQYF
cdr3_nt: TGTGCCAGCAGTCCGACGACTAGCGGGCTAGAGACCCAGTACTTC

d_call: NA
clone_size: few
j_call: TRBJ2-3
v_call: TRBV3-1/TRBV3-2
cdr3_aa: CASSRSTRSKYF
cdr3_nt: TGTGCCAGCAGCCGATCGACTAGATCCAAGTATTTT

d_call: NA
clone_size: NA
j_call: TRBJ1-5
v_call: TRBV4-2
cdr3_aa: CASSQDYSSGSNQPQHF
cdr3_nt: TGTGCCAGCAGCCAAGATTACAGCTCGGGAAGCAATCAGCCCCAGCATTTT

d_call: NA
clone_size: few
j_call: TRBJ1-1
v_call: TRBV10-1
cdr3_aa: CASSPGQLNTEAFF
cdr3_nt: TGCGCCAGCAGCCCCGGACAGTTGAACACTGAAGCTTTCTTT

d_call: NA
clone_size: NA
j_call: TRBJ2-2
v_call: TRBV7-9
cdr3_aa: CASSPGIGSTGELFF
cdr3_nt: TGTGCCAGCAGCCCTGGTATTGGGAGCACCGGGGAGCTGTTTTTT

d_call: NA
clone_size: NA
j_call: TRBJ2-1
v_call: TRBV6-5
cdr3_aa: CASSTGTTIYNEQFF
cdr3_nt: TGTGCCAGCAGTACAGGGACTACCATCTACAATGAGCAGTTCTTC

d_call: NA
clone_size: NA
j_call: TRBJ1-3
v_call: TRBV6-5
cdr3_aa: CASSYSGGLAGNTIYF
cdr3_nt: TGTGCCAGCAGTTACTCAGGGGGTTTAGCTGGAAACACCATATATTTT

d_call: NA
clone_size: once
j_call: TRBJ1-5
v_call: TRBV9
cdr3_aa: CASSSGVGGNQPQHF
cdr3_nt: TGTGCCAGCAGTTCAGGAGTGGGGGGGAATCAGCCCCAGCATTTT

d_call: TRBD2
clone_size: NA
j_call: TRBJ2-2
v_call: TRBV27
cdr3_aa: CASSLSAGIGELFF
cdr3_nt: TGTGCCAGCAGTTTATCAGCGGGGATCGGGGAGCTGTTTTTT

d_call: NA
clone_size: NA
j_call: TRBJ2-1
v_call: TRBV6-5
cdr3_aa: CASSYLGEQFF
cdr3_nt: TGTGCCAGCAGTTACTTGGGCGAGCAGTTCTTC

d_call: NA
clone_size: NA
j_call: TRBJ1-1
v_call: TRBV6-2/TRBV6-3
cdr3_aa: CASSSRVNTEAFF
cdr3_nt: TGTGCCAGCAGTTCCCGCGTTAACACTGAAGCTTTCTTT

d_call: TRBD1
clone_size: NA
j_call: TRBJ1-4
v_call: TRBV4-1
cdr3_aa: CASSNPGGGFNEKLFF
cdr3_nt: TGCGCCAGCAGCAACCCAGGGGGCGGCTTTAATGAAAAACTGTTTTTT

d_call: NA
clone_size: few
j_call: TRBJ2-5
v_call: TRBV7-6
cdr3_aa: CASSLPTGGGETQYF
cdr3_nt: TGTGCCAGCAGCTTACCGACAGGTGGGGGAGAGACCCAGTACTTC

d_call: NA
clone_size: NA
j_call: TRBJ2-3
v_call: TRBV19
cdr3_aa: CASTPSGGSADTQYF
cdr3_nt: TGTGCCAGTACCCCCTCAGGAGGTAGCGCAGATACGCAGTATTTT

d_call: NA
clone_size: NA
j_call: TRBJ2-7
v_call: TRBV10-3
cdr3_aa: CAIAAPQPPYEQYF
cdr3_nt: TGTGCCATCGCGGCTCCCCAACCGCCATACGAGCAGTACTTC

d_call: NA
clone_size: NA
j_call: TRBJ2-1
v_call: TRBV5-5
cdr3_aa: CASRIPPEYYNEQFF
cdr3_nt: TGTGCCAGCAGGATCCCCCCCGAGTACTACAATGAGCAGTTCTTC

d_call: NA
clone_size: NA
j_call: TRBJ1-2
v_call: TRBV7-2
cdr3_aa: CASSLDSGFYGYTF
cdr3_nt: TGTGCCAGCAGCTTAGATTCAGGATTCTATGGCTACACCTTC

d_call: TRBD2
clone_size: NA
j_call: TRBJ2-5
v_call: TRBV7-7
cdr3_aa: CASSFGLAGAETQYF
cdr3_nt: TGTGCCAGCAGCTTCGGACTAGCGGGAGCGGAGACCCAGTACTTC

d_call: NA
clone_size: NA
j_call: TRBJ1-4
v_call: TRBV13
cdr3_aa: CASSHRGVNEKLFF
cdr3_nt: TGTGCCAGCAGCCACCGGGGTGTTAATGAAAAACTGTTTTTT

d_call: TRBD1
clone_size: NA
j_call: TRBJ2-2
v_call: TRBV19
cdr3_aa: CASRKDRVTGELFF
cdr3_nt: TGTGCCAGTAGGAAGGACAGGGTCACCGGGGAGCTGTTTTTT

d_call: NA
clone_size: few
j_call: TRBJ2-3
v_call: TRBV21-1
cdr3_aa: CASSKARTTDTQYF
cdr3_nt: TGTGCCAGCAGCAAAGCAAGGACAACAGATACGCAGTATTTT

d_call: NA
clone_size: NA
j_call: TRBJ2-2
v_call: TRBV18
cdr3_aa: CASSPLGWTNTGELFF
cdr3_nt: TGTGCCAGCTCACCACTCGGGTGGACGAACACCGGGGAGCTGTTTTTT

d_call: TRBD1
clone_size: NA
j_call: TRBJ2-7
v_call: TRBV19
cdr3_aa: CASSIPGQGSSYEQYF
cdr3_nt: TGTGCCAGTAGTATTCCGGGACAGGGGTCATCCTACGAGCAGTACTTC

d_call: TRBD1
clone_size: NA
j_call: TRBJ2-7
v_call: TRBV7-2
cdr3_aa: CASSPGQSYEQYF
cdr3_nt: TGTGCCAGCAGCCCGGGACAGTCCTACGAGCAGTACTTC

d_call: TRBD2
clone_size: few
j_call: TRBJ2-1
v_call: TRBV5-4
cdr3_aa: CASSLKTSGRDNEQFF
cdr3_nt: TGTGCCAGCAGCTTGAAAACTAGCGGCAGAGACAATGAGCAGTTCTTC

d_call: NA
clone_size: few
j_call: TRBJ1-2
v_call: TRBV5-4
cdr3_aa: CASSSKGPSGYTF
cdr3_nt: TGTGCCAGCAGCTCGAAGGGGCCCAGCGGCTACACCTTC

d_call: TRBD1
clone_size: few
j_call: TRBJ1-6
v_call: TRBV7-6
cdr3_aa: CASGGQEGSPLHF
cdr3_nt: TGTGCCAGCGGCGGACAGGAAGGTTCACCCCTCCACTTT

d_call: NA
clone_size: once
j_call: TRBJ2-7
v_call: TRBV5-8
cdr3_aa: CASRHITVISYEQYF
cdr3_nt: TGTGCCAGCAGACATATCACAGTCATCTCCTACGAGCAGTACTTC

d_call: NA
clone_size: NA
j_call: TRBJ1-2
v_call: TRBV27
cdr3_aa: CASGATGGYTF
cdr3_nt: TGTGCCAGCGGGGCGACAGGAGGCTACACCTTC

d_call: TRBD1
clone_size: few
j_call: TRBJ2-5
v_call: TRBV6-5
cdr3_aa: CASSYSAYRGDETQYF
cdr3_nt: TGTGCCAGCAGTTACTCGGCGTACAGGGGTGACGAGACCCAGTACTTC

d_call: NA
clone_size: once
j_call: TRBJ2-7
v_call: TRBV6-2/TRBV6-3
cdr3_aa: CASSYTPWGDPYEQYF
cdr3_nt: TGTGCCAGCAGTTACACCCCCTGGGGCGACCCCTACGAGCAGTACTTC

d_call: TRBD2
clone_size: NA
j_call: TRBJ2-5
v_call: TRBV4-3
cdr3_aa: CASSQDRGAGGETQYF
cdr3_nt: TGCGCCAGCAGCCAAGATCGGGGGGCGGGGGGAGAGACCCAGTACTTC

d_call: NA
clone_size: NA
j_call: TRBJ2-1
v_call: TRBV4-1
cdr3_aa: CASSQIDGSSYNEQFF
cdr3_nt: TGCGCCAGCAGCCAAATTGACGGGAGCTCCTACAATGAGCAGTTCTTC

d_call: TRBD2
clone_size: NA
j_call: TRBJ2-5
v_call: TRBV27
cdr3_aa: CASSSFLAETKETQYF
cdr3_nt: TGTGCCAGCAGTTCGTTCCTAGCGGAGACAAAAGAGACCCAGTACTTC